This passage covers 16 T cell receptor beta chains from one sample sequenced in a study of CD8 T cells in ankylosing spondylitis. Which antigens these TCRs recognize remains unknown. TCRdb reprocessed the 5' RACE reads with MiXCR, giving one entry per CDR3 protein. The table has 300,000 to 400,000 distinct CDR3 sequences, around 22% seen once. Study-wide results and limits: A TCR beta motif of 7 or 8 highly homologous variants appeared characteristic of ankylosing spondylitis blood.

Material for sequencing was blood, either unsorted or a sorted T cell fraction (not recorded which). The receptors shown here come from a male donor with ankylosing spondylitis.

CDR3: CASSPLRDRSYSNQPQHF. CDR3 in DNA: TGTGCCAGTAGCCCACTCCGGGACAGAAGTTATAGCAATCAGCCCCAGCATTTT. This chain connects TRBV19 to TRBJ1-5, with 7 bases that match TRBD1. This CDR3 has 18 amino acids. Germline V gives CDR1 LNHDA, CDR2 SQIVND (reference sequence). J gave up 0 bases and V 6 bases, and 14 bases lay outside the gene matches. Full variable domain (rest looked up from reference TRBV19 and TRBJ1-5): DGGITQSPKYLFRKEGQNVTLSCEQNLNHDAMYWYRQDPGQGLRLIYYSQIVNDFQKGDIAEGYSVSREKKESFPLTVTSAQKNPTAFYLCASSPLRDRSYSNQPQHFGDGTRLSIL.

This clonotype was found many times. This sequence joins TRBV7-3 and TRBJ2-1; D is possibly TRBD1 (5 bases). The CDR3 totals 16 residues. From germline, CDR1 is SGHTA and CDR2 FQGTGA. V gave up 4 bases and J gave up 3 bases, with 16 bases separating them. Here the CDR3 reads CASSSQTATDYNEQFF. CDR3 nucleotides: TGTGCCAGCAGCTCACAGACAGCGACGGACTACAATGAGCAGTTCTTC.

This chain joins TRBV5-1 and TRBJ2-3, with a possible D match to TRBD1 (5 bases). The CDR3 consists of 17 residues. Trimming took 0 bases from V and 0 from J, leaving 14 bases between them. Germline V gene sequence: CDR1 SGHRS, CDR2 YFSETQ. Written as DNA, the CDR3 is TGCGCCAGCAGCTTGGGGAAAGGGGAAGAAAGCACAGATACGCAGTATTTT. As protein: CASSLGKGEESTDTQYF.

This clonotype was recorded only once. The chain recombines TRBV24-1 with TRBJ2-1; 7 bases map to TRBD2. The junction had 3 bases not matched to a gene; V was cut back by 2 bases and J by 0 bases. Germline V gene sequence: CDR1 KGHDR, CDR2 SFDVKD. The CDR3 length is 16 residues. CDR3 sequence (DNA): TGTGCCACCAGTGATTCGTCTAGCGGCTCCTACAATGAGCAGTTCTTC. Its translation: CATSDSSSGSYNEQFF.

In its sample, this clonotype was seen a few times. The chain joins TRBV3-1 to TRBJ1-5; D gene uncertain. V was cut by 4 bases and J by 7 bases, with 11 bases left in between. Germline CDR1 is LGHDT and CDR2 is YNNKEL (reference sequence). The CDR3 has 13 amino acids. The CDR3 here is CASSPTESQPQHF. Here the CDR3 DNA reads TGTGCCAGCAGCCCTACGGAAAGCCAGCCCCAGCATTTT.

The chain recombines TRBV6-5 with TRBJ2-2; weak D call: TRBD2 (6 bases). The V end lost 4 bases, the J end lost 3 bases, and 12 bases lay between the germline ends. Germline-derived CDR1 and CDR2 are MNHEY and SVGAGI. The CDR3 runs 15 residues. This CDR3 is CASSFGTSYTGELFF. DNA for the CDR3: TGTGCCAGCAGTTTCGGGACTTCCTACACCGGGGAGCTGTTTTTT.

In its sample, this clonotype was seen many times. V gene TRBV7-2 combines with J gene TRBJ2-2; 11 nucleotides align to TRBD2. V lost 0 bases to trimming and J lost 2 bases; unmatched junction nucleotides: 8. CDR3 length equals 19 residues. Germline V gene lookup returns CDR1 SGHTA and CDR2 FQGNSA. The CDR3 nucleotides are TGTGCCAGCAGCTTAGCGCCCGCGACTAGCGGGATTAACACCGGGGAGCTGTTTTTT. The encoded protein is CASSLAPATSGINTGELFF.

This clonotype was detected a few times. This chain joins TRBV2 and TRBJ1-2, with D possibly being TRBD1 (6 bases). This CDR3 is 13 amino acids long. Trimming removed 6 bases from V and 9 bases from J, with 17 bases in between. The V gene's germline CDR1 is SNHLY and CDR2 FYNNEI. CDR3 sequence reads: CASRRGTPPSYTF. As DNA, the CDR3 is TGTGCCAGCAGGCGCGGGACACCCCCCAGCTACACCTTC. The entire variable domain, with the rest obtained from reference TRBV2 and TRBJ1-2, is as follows: EPEVTQTPSHQVTQMGQEVILRCVPISNHLYFYWYRQILGQKVEFLVSFYNNEISEKSEIFDDQFSVERPDGSNFTLKIRSTKLEDSAMYFCASRRGTPPSYTFGSGTRLTVV.

The CDR3 DNA follows: TGTGCCAGCAGCGGGGCGGGTAGCGGGCCCTACGAGCAGTACTTC. Protein: CASSGAGSGPYEQYF. The chain carries TRBV7-2 and TRBJ2-7; 7 nucleotides agree with TRBD2. CDR1 is SGHTA, CDR2 FQGNSA, per germline. The CDR3 extends over 15 amino acids. With 5 bases clipped from V and 2 bases from J, the junction kept 9 bases outside the gene matches.

This clonotype was counted only a few times. V gene TRBV12-3 or TRBV12-4 combines with J gene TRBJ2-1; 7 bases are shared with TRBD2. The J segment lost 7 bases and the V segment lost 5 bases, leaving 8 bases of the junction unmatched. The CDR3 sequence is 14 residues long. For the CDR3, the DNA is TGTGCCAGCAGTCTCGGGACTAACGCGAATGAGCAGTTCTTC. Translation: CASSLGTNANEQFF.

The chain combines TRBV29-1 with TRBJ2-7; tentative D call: TRBD2 (6 bases). The CDR3 has 14 residues. Per germline, CDR1 SQVTM and CDR2 ANQGSEA. Deletions cut 0 bases from V and 3 bases from J, with 12 bases between. The CDR3 DNA is TGCAGCGTTGAAGATCTAACTAGCAGCTACGAGCAGTACTTC. Translated, it gives CSVEDLTSSYEQYF.

The chain combines TRBV30 with TRBJ1-2, with D uncertain. CDR1 and CDR2 (germline): GTSNPN, SVGIG (reference sequence). The germline V and J ends were trimmed by 0 bases and 2 bases, with 10 bases remaining between them. The CDR3 is made up of 14 amino acids. CDR3: CAWSVNHQNYGYTF. The CDR3 DNA reads as TGTGCCTGGAGTGTGAATCACCAAAACTATGGCTACACCTTC.

The sample holds many counts of this clonotype. V gene TRBV5-6 combines with J gene TRBJ2-7, with D possibly TRBD1 on 5 matching bases. This CDR3 has 15 residues. V was pared by 2 bases and J by 1 base, with 13 bases between. CDR1 SGHDT and CDR2 YYEEEE come from the germline V gene. The CDR3 sequence: CASSFGRALSYEQYF. DNA of the CDR3: TGTGCCAGCAGCTTCGGCAGGGCACTATCCTACGAGCAGTACTTC.

The chain has TRBV4-3 and TRBJ2-3; D not resolved. This CDR3 comprises 13 residues. Germline CDR1 LGHNA, CDR2 YSLEER. The V and J ends lost 0 bases and 5 bases respectively, with 6 bases between them. CDR3 sequence: CASSQEVQDTQYF. Written as DNA, the CDR3 is TGCGCCAGCAGCCAAGAGGTGCAAGATACGCAGTATTTT.

The sample holds a few counts of this clonotype. This chain joins TRBV20-1 and TRBJ2-3, with D perhaps TRBD1 (5 bases). In germline, CDR1 is DFQATT, CDR2 SNEGSKA (reference sequence). The CDR3 totals 15 residues. The V gene lost 1 base and the J gene lost 1 base, with 12 bases spanning the gap. CDR3 coding DNA: TGCAGTGCTAGAGGAACAGGAGCCGGCACAGATACGCAGTATTTT. This translates into CSARGTGAGTDTQYF.

This clonotype has just a few counts. The J gene is TRBJ2-5, the V gene TRBV29-1; a possible D gene is TRBD1 (6 bases). CDR1 is SQVTM and CDR2 is ANQGSEA in the germline V gene. The CDR3 is 14 residues long. V shed 6 bases and J shed 5 bases, with 19 bases lying between them. The CDR3 DNA sequence: TGCAGCGTCACTTTGGGGGCGGGCTGGGAGACCCAGTACTTC. It is translated as CSVTLGAGWETQYF. The entire variable domain, with the rest obtained from reference TRBV29-1 and TRBJ2-5, is as follows: SAVISQKPSRDICQRGTSLTIQCQVDSQVTMMFWYRQQPGQSLTLIATANQGSEATYESGFVIDKFPISRPNLTFSTLTVSNMSPEDSSIYLCSVTLGAGWETQYFGPGTRLLVL.